This is a list of T cell receptor beta chains from one sample in a study of monozygotic twins with inflammatory bowel disease. TCRdb re-called the 5' RACE reads and catalogs CDR3 proteins one per entry, DNA excluded. The repertoire table contains about 380,000 distinct CDR3 sequences. The sample comprised blood. Receptors were obtained from a human donor with ulcerative colitis or Crohn's disease, or a healthy co-twin of an affected twin (not recorded which). The CDR3 runs from the conserved cysteine through the conserved F or W.

TRBJ1-1 TRBV7-8 13 CASSLAGYTEAFF
TRBJ2-2 TRBV5-6 14 CASSFQQGAGELFF
TRBJ2-3 TRBV5-1 15 CASSLVTPNTDTQYF
TRBJ1-1 TRBV10-3 14 CAISRQGAHTEAFF
TRBJ1-2 TRBV7-8 16 CASSAQIRGEYYGYTF
TRBJ1-2 TRBV9 13 CASSVDLRTGYTF
TRBJ2-1 TRBV29-1 18 CSVEVRGQELAAYNEQFF
TRBJ1-1 TRBV15 19 CATSIGPWWGQGRNTEAFF
TRBJ2-5 TRBV7-9 14 CASSILAGRETQYF
TRBJ1-6 TRBV5-1 16 CASSLQGQGYNSPLHF
TRBJ1-3 TRBV29-1 13 CSVAWNSGNTIYF
TRBJ1-6 TRBV9 14 CASSDRPGRSPLHF
TRBJ2-5 TRBV6-5 16 CASSYFSGVKQETQYF
TRBJ2-1 TRBV5-1 15 CASSQADSSYNEQFF
TRBJ2-5 TRBV30 14 CAWSQGRGVETQYF
TRBJ1-2 TRBV19 14 CASSVGPSFYGYTF
TRBJ1-4 TRBV5-1 13 CASSLGANEKLCF
TRBJ2-1 TRBV7-9 15 CASSHAVGEYNEQFF
TRBJ1-2 TRBV20-1 15 CSARDRTGANYGYTF
TRBJ2-3 TRBV7-8 12 CASSFWGDTQYF
TRBJ1-3 TRBV5-6 15 CDSSLIQSSGNTIYF
TRBJ2-5 TRBV11-2 14 CASSSEAWVETQYF
TRBJ2-7 TRBV6-6 13 CALGASGFGEQYF
TRBJ2-5 TRBV7-9 15 CASSLAVGTSGTQYF
TRBJ1-1 TRBV7-3 17 CASSLMGTGGGGSEAFF
TRBJ1-4 TRBV7-2 15 CASSLVGAANEKLFF
TRBJ2-5 TRBV12-3/TRBV12-4 14 CASSLTAAQETQYF
TRBJ1-5 TRBV29-1 15 CSVVPAQGAGSTQHF
TRBJ1-1 TRBV9 14 CASSVRDKVAEAFF
TRBJ1-1 TRBV6-5 14 CASSYGGYGTEAFF
TRBJ2-2 TRBV6-2/TRBV6-3 14 CASSRSARAGELFF
TRBJ1-5 TRBV7-6 13 CASSPGWGQPQHF
TRBJ2-5 TRBV24-1 13 CATSQGGRETQYF
TRBJ2-1 TRBV6-9 16 CASSMQRGVKAHEQFF
TRBJ2-5 TRBV7-2 15 CASSSGWGGQETQYF
TRBJ1-1 TRBV10-3 12 CASRGWDTEAFF
TRBJ2-7 TRBV12-3/TRBV12-4 14 CASSPGQSPYEQYF
TRBJ1-4 TRBV7-2 17 CASSLASTGAKSEKLFF
TRBJ2-1 TRBV20-1 16 CSARGGVAGAYNEQFF
TRBJ2-3 TRBV29-1 12 CSWRDNTDTQYF
TRBJ2-7 TRBV12-3/TRBV12-4 14 CASRGQGTSYEQYF
TRBJ2-2 TRBV15 15 CATSTKTVNTGELFF
TRBJ2-6 TRBV29-1 17 CSVEPRDRISGANVLTF
TRBJ2-3 TRBV5-6 16 CASSLGGGFGGNTQYF
TRBJ2-1 TRBV7-3 16 CASSTRDSSSYNEQFF